This entry describes one T cell receptor (beta chain). Its antigen is not identified. A read error may account for a junction end that differs from germline. The naive CD8 fraction comprised CD45RO-negative cells positively selected for CCR7 and excluded terminally differentiated effector memory CD45RA+ cells. The data were taken from a study of shared clonotypes between healthy human individuals. About the research overall: For every donor, three CD4 naive, three CD4 memory, two CD8 naive and one CD8 memory plates were used. Study results and caveats: There were few donors, and this limited the genetic and exposure-history diversity represented. A handful of donors had about 5% of their naive CD4 clonotypes in common.

Authors' methods: Filtering of immunoSEQ junctional sequences could not match full-length read filtering. The method was immunoSEQ multiplex PCR; TCRdb's version includes in-frame clones alone and lacks a portion of them. V and J calls and clone size follow that table, whereas D and trimming were derived from the DNA. The sample includes some 800,000 clones, nearly 95% of them seen just once. Sequencing was performed on naive CD8+ T cells sorted from blood. The sequence came from a man aged 25-40 years in good health.

CDR3 amino acids: CASSLEGSWVF. CDR3 coding DNA: TGTGCCAGCAGCTTAGAGGGTAGCTGGGTCTTC. The chain recombines TRBV7-9 with TRBJ2-1; D unclear. This CDR3 has 11 amino acids. Germline CDR1 is SEHNR and CDR2 is FQNEAQ (reference sequence).